Below are 18 T cell receptor beta chains sequenced from a single sample in a study of identical twins. TCRdb called the 5' RACE reads again in MiXCR, with one record for every CDR3 protein. The top ten clones hold over 0.25% of a sample with roughly 1,500,000 distinct CDR3 sequences, about 32% of them seen once. Sequences were obtained from cord blood. These TCRs come from a newborn girl in good health.

The chain employs TRBV6-1 and TRBJ1-1, with D unclear. This CDR3 comprises 14 residues. The germline V gene encodes CDR1 MNHNS and CDR2 SASEGT. Between the trimmed V and J ends, which lost 1 base and 3 bases, there was a span of 9 bases. The DNA of the CDR3 is TGTGCCAGCAGTGAAGTGGGAATTTACACTGAAGCTTTCTTT. Encoded protein: CASSEVGIYTEAFF.

This chain joins TRBV28 and TRBJ2-7; D gene unclear. Germline values: CDR1 MDHEN, CDR2 SYDVKM. Trimming cost V 11 bases and J 5 bases, with 22 bases left between them. The CDR3 consists of 14 residues. The CDR3 coding sequence is TGTGCCCACCGAGGCGGCCTTGTAGGCCACGAGCAGTACTTC. Its protein product is CAHRGGLVGHEQYF.

In this sample, this clonotype turned up a few times. The chain uses TRBV25-1 and TRBJ1-4, with 7 bases aligning to TRBD1. This CDR3 spans 15 amino acids. Looked up from germline, CDR1 is MGHDK and CDR2 is SYGVNS. The V segment lost 6 bases and the J segment 7 bases; nucleotides outside the gene matches: 11. The CDR3 loop is CASRSVGQGGEKLFF. In DNA, the CDR3 is TGTGCCAGCAGATCGGTAGGGCAGGGGGGTGAAAAACTGTTTTTT.

The CDR3 DNA sequence: TGCGCCAGCAGCGTGGGGACATACTTCACTGAAGCTTTCTTT. Its translation: CASSVGTYFTEAFF. This chain joins TRBV5-1 and TRBJ1-1, with TRBD1 as a possible D gene (6 bases). Trimming removed 4 bases at V and 4 bases at J, with 14 bases between. CDR3 length equals 14 residues. Germline V CDR1 and CDR2: SGHRS, YFSETQ.

The J gene is TRBJ2-4, the V gene TRBV20-1, with 8 bases that match TRBD2. The J call may be faulty, since TRBJ2-7 better matches the DNA end. Germline-derived CDR1 and CDR2 are DFQATT and SNEGSKA (reference sequence). The CDR3 has 12 residues. The CDR3 loop reads CSVAGGAHEQYF. CDR3 in DNA: TGCAGTGTGGCCGGGGGGGCCCACGAGCAGTACTTC.

The V and J genes are TRBV7-8 and TRBJ2-5, with TRBD1 identical over 8 bases. CDR1 SGHVS and CDR2 FQNEAQ come from the germline V gene. The CDR3 runs to 15 residues. V was pared by 1 base and J by 11 bases, with 12 bases of the junction left unmatched. The CDR3 spells CASSLVGSRGPEQYF. CDR3 coding DNA: TGTGCCAGCAGCTTAGTCGGGAGCAGGGGGCCTGAGCAGTACTTC. Supplemented by reference TRBV7-8 and TRBJ2-5, the full variable domain reads GAGVSQSPRYKVAKRGQDVALRCDPISGHVSLFWYQQALGQGPEFLTYFQNEAQLDKSGLPSDRFFAERPEGSVSTLKIQRTQQEDSAVYLCASSLVGSRGPEQYFGPGTRLLVL.

In regard to this clonotype: At one of its ends the junction is not consistent with the germline gene, which may arise from a read error. CDR3 in DNA: TGCAGTGCCGCAAGACAGGGAGATGGCTGCACCTTC. It is translated as CSAARQGDGCTF. The V call is TRBV20-1, the J call TRBJ1-2; TRBD1 matches at 7 bases. The CDR3 sequence is 12 residues long. Germline CDR1 reads DFQATT; CDR2 reads SNEGSKA (reference sequence).

In this sample, this clonotype turned up many times. V usage is TRBV29-1 and J usage is TRBJ2-1; 7 bases fit TRBD2. CDR1 SQVTM and CDR2 ANQGSEA come from the germline V gene. The CDR3 runs 12 residues. In nucleotides, the CDR3 is TGCAAGGGAGGGACTTCCTACAATGAGCAGTTCTTC. Amino acid sequence: CKGGTSYNEQFF.

The CDR3 DNA reads as TGTGCCAGCAGCCAAATCTACAGGGGTCGACGGAATTCACCCCTCCACTTT. Amino acid sequence: CASSQIYRGRRNSPLHF. The chain carries TRBV7-8 and TRBJ1-6; TRBD1 agrees at 7 bases. The V gene's germline CDR1 is SGHVS and CDR2 FQNEAQ. The CDR3 has 17 amino acids. V lost 5 bases and J lost 7; bases outside the gene matches: 14.

This clonotype has only one observation. The chain employs TRBV2 and TRBJ2-1; D is undetermined. The germline V and J ends were trimmed by 1 base and 9 bases, with 10 bases remaining between them. CDR3 length: 13 residues. The germline V gene has CDR1 SNHLY and CDR2 FYNNEI. The CDR3 is CASSEGTLSEQFF. The CDR3 region has the DNA TGTGCCAGCAGTGAAGGGACGCTGAGTGAGCAGTTCTTC.

This clonotype appeared a few times. The CDR3 is CASSFRTRVLGNEQFF. In DNA form, the CDR3 reads TGTGCCAGCAGCTTCCGGACCAGGGTTTTGGGCAATGAGCAGTTCTTC. The genes are TRBV11-2 and TRBJ2-1; perhaps TRBD1 as D (5 bases). V lost 3 bases to trimming and J lost 6 bases, with 18 bases between them. The CDR3 runs 16 residues. Germline V gives CDR1 SGHAT, CDR2 FQNNGV.

This clonotype was observed a few times. The chain carries TRBV12-3 or TRBV12-4 and TRBJ2-3; weak D call: TRBD2 (6 bases). The CDR3 is 14 residues long. V lost 6 bases to trimming and J lost 6 bases, with 16 bases between them. In DNA form, the CDR3 reads TGTGCCAGCAGCCGACTAGTCCCGACCGATACGCAGTATTTT. This gives the protein CASSRLVPTDTQYF.

This clonotype showed up just once. V is TRBV30 and J is TRBJ2-5; D is ambiguous. Deletions cut 2 bases from V and 5 bases from J, with 12 bases between. This CDR3 contains 13 residues. CDR1 is GTSNPN, CDR2 SVGIG, per germline (reference sequence). For the CDR3, the DNA is TGTGCCTGGAGTATAGCTTTTGGGGAGACCCAGTACTTC. The encoded protein is CAWSIAFGETQYF.

This clonotype was seen ten or more times. The chain combines TRBV29-1 with TRBJ1-2; the D is unclear. Trimming stripped 0 bases from V and 4 bases from J, with 9 bases between. This CDR3 is 13 amino acids long. From germline, CDR1 is SQVTM and CDR2 ANQGSEA. The CDR3: CSVEDRSSYGYTF. The DNA of the CDR3 is TGCAGCGTTGAAGATAGGTCCAGCTATGGCTACACCTTC.

The chain uses TRBV9 and TRBJ1-2, with 7 bases matching TRBD1. Trimming cost V 7 bases and J 4 bases; bases outside gene matches: 13. Germline CDR1 and CDR2: SGDLS and YYNGEE. This CDR3 is 15 amino acids long. The CDR3 reads CASYTPRQGGYGYTF. CDR3 in DNA: TGTGCCAGCTACACCCCTCGACAGGGAGGCTATGGCTACACCTTC.

V usage is TRBV6-6 and J usage is TRBJ1-6; 8 bases agree with TRBD1. Germline V lookup: CDR1 MNHNY, CDR2 SVGAGI (reference sequence). V lost 4 bases, J lost 11 bases, and 13 bases stayed unmatched. The CDR3 is 16 residues long. The CDR3 nucleotides are TGTGCCAGCAGTTTTCATGGACAGGGTGCAGGGGCACCCCTCCACTTT. Translating gives CASSFHGQGAGAPLHF.

V gene TRBV5-1 combines with J gene TRBJ2-4, with TRBD1 matching 10 bases. Germline V gives CDR1 SGHRS, CDR2 YFSETQ. The CDR3 sequence is 17 residues long. V lost 0 bases, J lost 3 bases, and 6 bases stayed unmatched. The CDR3 nucleotides are TGCGCCAGCAGCTTGGGGACAGGGGGAGGAATCAAAAACATTCAGTACTTC. The encoded protein is CASSLGTGGGIKNIQYF.

The chain uses TRBV20-1 and TRBJ2-1; tentative D call: TRBD2 (6 bases). Germline V gene data show CDR1 as DFQATT and CDR2 as SNEGSKA (reference sequence). The length of the CDR3 is 13 residues. V lost 3 bases to trimming and J lost 4 bases, with 10 bases between them. The CDR3 nucleotides read TGCAGTGCTAGCTTGACTAGATACAATGAGCAGTTCTTC. Translating gives CSASLTRYNEQFF.